This TCR beta chain stems from a study of neurological immune-mediated disorders. Broader study findings: Multiple sclerosis, the disease with the least TCR clonal expansion, fell below healthy controls, whereas HTLV-1-associated myelopathy showed the most.

The cDNA came from 5'RACE with 10-nucleotide random UMIs. A single run covered 15-18 subjects with over 200 million TCR-beta sequences. TCRdb reprocessed the 5' RACE reads with MiXCR, giving one entry per CDR3 protein. The sample shows 25,000 to 35,000 distinct CDR3 sequences, roughly 21% of them seen only once. This CDR3 contains 16 residues. Deletions cut 4 bases from V and 16 bases from J, with 26 bases between. Germline CDR1 is MNHEY and CDR2 is SMNVEV (reference sequence). Healthy control participants comprised blood bank volunteers in Maryland, USA. Note on this clonotype: No antigen is known for it.

The receptor was derived from an older woman in good health. The gene calls are TRBV27 and TRBJ1-6, with no clear D. Specimen: PBMCs. CDR3 nucleotides: TGTGCCAGCAGTTCATATCTGAGCTCCTATAATTTACCGCTCCACTTT. Its translation is CASSSYLSSYNLPLHF.